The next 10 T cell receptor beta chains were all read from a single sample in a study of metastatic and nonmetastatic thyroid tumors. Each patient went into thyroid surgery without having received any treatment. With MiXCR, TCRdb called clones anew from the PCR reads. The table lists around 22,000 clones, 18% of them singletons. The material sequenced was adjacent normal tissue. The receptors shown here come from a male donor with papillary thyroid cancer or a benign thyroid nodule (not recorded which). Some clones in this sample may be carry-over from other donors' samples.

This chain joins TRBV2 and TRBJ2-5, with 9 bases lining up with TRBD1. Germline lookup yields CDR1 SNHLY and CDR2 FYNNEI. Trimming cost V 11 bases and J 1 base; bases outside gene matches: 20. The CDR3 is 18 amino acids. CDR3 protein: CAYGLVPGQGGGQETQYF. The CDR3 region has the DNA TGTGCCTACGGACTCGTCCCGGGACAGGGTGGGGGCCAAGAGACCCAGTACTTC.

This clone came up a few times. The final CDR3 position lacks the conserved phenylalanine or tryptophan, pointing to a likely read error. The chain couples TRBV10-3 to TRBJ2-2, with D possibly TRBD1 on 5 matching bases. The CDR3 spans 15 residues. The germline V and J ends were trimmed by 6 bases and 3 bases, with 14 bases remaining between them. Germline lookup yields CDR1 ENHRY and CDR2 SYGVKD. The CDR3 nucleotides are TGTGCCATCAGCGGTCAGATACAGGACACCGGGGAGCTGTTTTCT. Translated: CAISGQIQDTGELFS.

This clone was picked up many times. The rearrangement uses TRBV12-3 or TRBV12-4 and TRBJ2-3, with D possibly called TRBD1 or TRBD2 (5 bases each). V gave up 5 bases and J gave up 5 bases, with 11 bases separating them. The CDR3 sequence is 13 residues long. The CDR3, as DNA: TGTGCCAGCAGTCCTAGTGGGGGAGATACGCAGTATTTT. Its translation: CASSPSGGDTQYF.

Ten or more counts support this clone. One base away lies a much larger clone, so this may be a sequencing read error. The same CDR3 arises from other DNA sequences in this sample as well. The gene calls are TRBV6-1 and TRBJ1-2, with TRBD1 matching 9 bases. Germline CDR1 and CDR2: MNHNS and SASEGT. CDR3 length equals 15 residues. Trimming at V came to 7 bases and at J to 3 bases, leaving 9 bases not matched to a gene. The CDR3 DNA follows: TGTGCCAGCACCTCGACAGGGGGGAAGGACTATGGCTACACCTTC. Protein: CASTSTGGKDYGYTF.

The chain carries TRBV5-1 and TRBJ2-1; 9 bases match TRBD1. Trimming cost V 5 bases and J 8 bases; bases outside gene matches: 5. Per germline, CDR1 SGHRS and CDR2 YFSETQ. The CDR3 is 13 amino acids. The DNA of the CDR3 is TGCGCCAGCAGGACCGGACAGGGGCATGAGCAGTTCTTC. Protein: CASRTGQGHEQFF.

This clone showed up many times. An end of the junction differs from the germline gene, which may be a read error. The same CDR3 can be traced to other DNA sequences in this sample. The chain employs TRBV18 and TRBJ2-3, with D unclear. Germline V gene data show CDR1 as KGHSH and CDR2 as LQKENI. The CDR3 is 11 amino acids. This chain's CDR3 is CASSPTNTQYF. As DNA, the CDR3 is TGTGCCAGCTCACCCACAAATACGCAGTATTTT.

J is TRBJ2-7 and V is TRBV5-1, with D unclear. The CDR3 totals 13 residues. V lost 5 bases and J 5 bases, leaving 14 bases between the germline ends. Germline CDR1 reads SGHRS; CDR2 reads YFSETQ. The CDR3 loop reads CASSSPSVDEQYF. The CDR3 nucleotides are TGCGCCAGCAGTAGCCCCTCCGTGGACGAGCAGTACTTC. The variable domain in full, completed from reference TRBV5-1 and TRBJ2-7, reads KAGVTQTPRYLIKTRGQQVTLSCSPISGHRSVSWYQQTPGQGLQFLFEYFSETQRNKGNFPGRFSGRQFSNSRSEMNVSTLELGDSALYLCASSSPSVDEQYFGPGTRLTVT.

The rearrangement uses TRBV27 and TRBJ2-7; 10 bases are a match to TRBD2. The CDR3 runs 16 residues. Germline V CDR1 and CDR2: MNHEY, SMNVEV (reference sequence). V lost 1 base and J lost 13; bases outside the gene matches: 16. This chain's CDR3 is CASSLFGTSEVATPYF. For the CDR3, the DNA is TGTGCCAGCAGTTTATTTGGGACTAGCGAGGTGGCCACCCCTTACTTC.

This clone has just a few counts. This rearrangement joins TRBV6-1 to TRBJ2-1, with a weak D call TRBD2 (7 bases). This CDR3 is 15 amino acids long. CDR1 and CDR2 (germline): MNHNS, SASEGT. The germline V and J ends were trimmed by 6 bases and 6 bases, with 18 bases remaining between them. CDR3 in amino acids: CASSWGQGGGNEQFF. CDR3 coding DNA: TGTGCCAGCAGCTGGGGGCAGGGAGGGGGCAATGAGCAGTTCTTC.

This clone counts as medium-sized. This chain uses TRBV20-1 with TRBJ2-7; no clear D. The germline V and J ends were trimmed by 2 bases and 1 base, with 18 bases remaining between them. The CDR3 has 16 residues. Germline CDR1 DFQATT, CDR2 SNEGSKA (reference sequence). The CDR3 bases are TGCAGTGCTAGATCAGAGGCGGCAGCCGATTCCTACGAGCAGTACGTC. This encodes CSARSEAAADSYEQYV.